The source of this TCR beta chain is a study of Graves' ophthalmopathy and Graves' hyperthyroidism. RNA transcripts served as template for amplifying TCR beta CDR3 sequences. Investigators did first-round RT-PCR with HTBI primers, then second-round multiplex PCR. One entry per CDR3 protein, called by TCRdb with MiXCR from the multiplex PCR reads. The sample has hundreds of thousands of distinct CDR3 sequences; roughly 20% are singletons. Germline V lookup: CDR1 GTSNPN, CDR2 SVGIG (reference sequence). This CDR3 has 12 amino acids. The V end lost 3 bases, the J end lost 8 bases, and 13 bases lay between the germline ends.

Material: peripheral blood. The sequence came from a woman younger than 30 with stable Graves' hyperthyroidism. The V gene is TRBV30, the J gene TRBJ1-2, with D hard to call. The CDR3, as DNA: TGTGCCTGGAGCAAGGGTATAGAGGGCTACACCTTC. The encoded protein is CAWSKGIEGYTF.